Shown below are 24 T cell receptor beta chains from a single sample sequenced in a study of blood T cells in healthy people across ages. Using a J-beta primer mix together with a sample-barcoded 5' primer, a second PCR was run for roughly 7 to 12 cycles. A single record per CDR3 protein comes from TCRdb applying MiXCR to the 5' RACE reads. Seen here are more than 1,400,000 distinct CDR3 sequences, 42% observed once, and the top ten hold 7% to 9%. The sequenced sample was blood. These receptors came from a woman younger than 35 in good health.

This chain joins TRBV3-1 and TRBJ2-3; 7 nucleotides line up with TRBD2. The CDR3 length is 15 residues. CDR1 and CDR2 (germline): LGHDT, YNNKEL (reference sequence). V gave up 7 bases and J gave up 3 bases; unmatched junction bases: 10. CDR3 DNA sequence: TGTGCCAGCAACTACCAACAGCGGGGAACAGATACGCAGTATTTT. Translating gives CASNYQQRGTDTQYF.

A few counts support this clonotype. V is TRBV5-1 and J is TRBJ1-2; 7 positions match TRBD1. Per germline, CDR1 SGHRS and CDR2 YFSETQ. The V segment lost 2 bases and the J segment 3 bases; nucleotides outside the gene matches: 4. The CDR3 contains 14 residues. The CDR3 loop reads CASSFAGQDYGYTF. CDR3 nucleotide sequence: TGCGCCAGCAGCTTCGCAGGACAGGACTATGGCTACACCTTC.

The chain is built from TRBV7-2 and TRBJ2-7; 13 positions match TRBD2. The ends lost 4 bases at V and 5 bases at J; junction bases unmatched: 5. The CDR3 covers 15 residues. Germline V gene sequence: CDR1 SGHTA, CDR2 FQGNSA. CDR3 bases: TGTGCCAGCAGCTCCGGACTAGCGGGAGAGGACGAGCAGTACTTC. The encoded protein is CASSSGLAGEDEQYF.

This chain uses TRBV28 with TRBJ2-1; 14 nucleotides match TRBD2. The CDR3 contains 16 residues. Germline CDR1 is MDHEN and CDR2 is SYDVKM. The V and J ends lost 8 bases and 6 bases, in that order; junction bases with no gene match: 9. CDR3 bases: TGTGCCAGCGGCGGCCCCGGACTAGCGGGGGGCAATGAGCAGTTCTTC. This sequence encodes CASGGPGLAGGNEQFF.

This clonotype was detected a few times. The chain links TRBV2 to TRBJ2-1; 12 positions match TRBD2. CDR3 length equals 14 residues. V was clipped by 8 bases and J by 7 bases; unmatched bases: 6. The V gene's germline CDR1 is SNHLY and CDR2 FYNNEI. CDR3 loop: CASVGLAGKNEQFF. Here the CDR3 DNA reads TGTGCCAGCGTTGGACTAGCGGGGAAAAATGAGCAGTTCTTC.

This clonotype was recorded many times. The CDR3 DNA follows: TGTGCCACCAGCAGGAAACAGGGAAGGGCGCTCACAGATACGCAGTATTTT. The encoded protein is CATSRKQGRALTDTQYF. The genes are TRBV15 and TRBJ2-3; a possible D gene is TRBD1 (6 bases). Trimming removed 3 bases at V and 2 bases at J, with 18 bases between. The CDR3 runs to 17 residues. The germline V gene has CDR1 LNHNV and CDR2 YYDKDF (reference sequence).

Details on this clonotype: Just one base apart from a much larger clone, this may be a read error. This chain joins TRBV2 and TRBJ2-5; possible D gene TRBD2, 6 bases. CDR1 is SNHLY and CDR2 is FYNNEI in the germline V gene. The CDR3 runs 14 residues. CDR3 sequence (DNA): TGTGCCAACAGTGGGGCGGGGTACCAAGAGACCCAGTACTTC. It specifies CANSGAGYQETQYF.

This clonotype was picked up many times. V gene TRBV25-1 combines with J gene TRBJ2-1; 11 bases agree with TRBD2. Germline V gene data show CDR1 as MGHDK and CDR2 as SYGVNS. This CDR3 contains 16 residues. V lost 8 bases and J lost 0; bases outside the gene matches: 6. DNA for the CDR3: TGTGCCAGCTCAGCCGGGACTAGCGGCTCCTACAATGAGCAGTTCTTC. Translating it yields CASSAGTSGSYNEQFF.

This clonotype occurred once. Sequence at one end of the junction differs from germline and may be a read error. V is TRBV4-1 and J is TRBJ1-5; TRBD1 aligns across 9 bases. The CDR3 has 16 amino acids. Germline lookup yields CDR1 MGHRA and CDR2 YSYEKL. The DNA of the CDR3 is TGCACCAGCAGCCAAGATCCCGGACAGGGGAATCAGCCCCAGCATTTT. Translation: CTSSQDPGQGNQPQHF.

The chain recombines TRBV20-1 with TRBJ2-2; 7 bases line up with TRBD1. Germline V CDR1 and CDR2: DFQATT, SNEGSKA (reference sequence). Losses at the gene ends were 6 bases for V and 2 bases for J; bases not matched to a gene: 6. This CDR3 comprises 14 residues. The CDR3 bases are TGCAGTGCCTCCGGGACAGATAACACCGGGGAGCTGTTTTTT. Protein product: CSASGTDNTGELFF.

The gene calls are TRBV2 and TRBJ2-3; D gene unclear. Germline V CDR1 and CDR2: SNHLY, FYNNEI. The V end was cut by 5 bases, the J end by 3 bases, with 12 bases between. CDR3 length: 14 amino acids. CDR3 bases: TGTGCCAGCAGTTTTCTGGCGCGTACAGATACGCAGTATTTT. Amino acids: CASSFLARTDTQYF.

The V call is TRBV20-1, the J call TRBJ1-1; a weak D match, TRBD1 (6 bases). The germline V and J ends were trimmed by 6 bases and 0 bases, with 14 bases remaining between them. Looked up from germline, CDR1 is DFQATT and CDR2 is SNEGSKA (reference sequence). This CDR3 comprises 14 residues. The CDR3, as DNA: TGCAGTGCGACCGGACAGTTATTGAACACTGAAGCTTTCTTT. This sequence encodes CSATGQLLNTEAFF.

CDR3 in amino acids: CASSLSYRGPTEKLFF. CDR3 sequence (DNA): TGTGCCAGCAGTTTATCCTACAGGGGGCCGACTGAAAAACTGTTTTTT. The genes are TRBV27 and TRBJ1-4, with TRBD1 matching over 9 bases. CDR3 size: 16 residues. V shed 0 bases, J shed 7 bases, and the junction held 6 bases outside the gene matches. From germline, CDR1 is MNHEY and CDR2 SMNVEV (reference sequence).

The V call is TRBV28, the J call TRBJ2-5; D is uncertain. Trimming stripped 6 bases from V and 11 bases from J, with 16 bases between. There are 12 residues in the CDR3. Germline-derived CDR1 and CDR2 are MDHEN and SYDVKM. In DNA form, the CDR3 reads TGTGCCAGCAGCCCCCACGGTAATGAGCAGTACTTC. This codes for CASSPHGNEQYF.

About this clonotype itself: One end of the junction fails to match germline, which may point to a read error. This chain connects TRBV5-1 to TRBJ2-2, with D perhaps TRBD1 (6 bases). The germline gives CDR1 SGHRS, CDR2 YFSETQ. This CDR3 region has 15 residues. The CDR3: CASSLSDSNTGELFF. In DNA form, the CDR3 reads TGTGCCAGCAGTCTCTCGGACAGTAACACCGGGGAGCTGTTTTTT.

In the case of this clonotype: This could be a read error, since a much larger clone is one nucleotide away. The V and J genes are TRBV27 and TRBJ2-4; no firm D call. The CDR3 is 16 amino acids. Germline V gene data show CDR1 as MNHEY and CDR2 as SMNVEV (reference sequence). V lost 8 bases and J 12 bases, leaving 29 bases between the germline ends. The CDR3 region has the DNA TGTGCCAGCGGGCGGAACAGTATCAACTTGGTCTACGATCAGTACTTC. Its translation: CASGRNSINLVYDQYF.

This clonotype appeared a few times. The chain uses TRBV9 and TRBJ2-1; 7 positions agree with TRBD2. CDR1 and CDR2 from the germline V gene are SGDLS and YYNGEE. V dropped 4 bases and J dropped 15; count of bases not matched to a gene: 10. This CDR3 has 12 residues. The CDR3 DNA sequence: TGTGCCAGCAGCCCCCGGAGGCGGGGGATGTTCTTC. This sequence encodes CASSPRRRGMFF.

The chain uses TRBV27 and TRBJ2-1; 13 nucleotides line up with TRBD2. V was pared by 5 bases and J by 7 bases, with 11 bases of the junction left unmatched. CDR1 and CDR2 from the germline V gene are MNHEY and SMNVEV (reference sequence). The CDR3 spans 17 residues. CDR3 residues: CASSLTGTSGTQNEQFF. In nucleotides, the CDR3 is TGTGCCAGCAGTCTCACCGGGACTAGCGGGACACAAAATGAGCAGTTCTTC.

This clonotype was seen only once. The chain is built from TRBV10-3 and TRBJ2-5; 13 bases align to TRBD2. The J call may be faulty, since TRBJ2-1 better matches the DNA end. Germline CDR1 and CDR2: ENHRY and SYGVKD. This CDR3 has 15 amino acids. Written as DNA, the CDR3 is TGTGCCATCAGCGGACCGGGGACTAGCGGGGAGACCCAGTTCTTC. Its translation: CAISGPGTSGETQFF.

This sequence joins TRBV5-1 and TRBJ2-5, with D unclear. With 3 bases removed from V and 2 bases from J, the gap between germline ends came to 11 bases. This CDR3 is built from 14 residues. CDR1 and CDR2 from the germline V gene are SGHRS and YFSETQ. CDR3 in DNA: TGCGCCAGCAGCTCCTTCGGAGTGCAAGAGACCCAGTACTTC. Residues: CASSSFGVQETQYF.

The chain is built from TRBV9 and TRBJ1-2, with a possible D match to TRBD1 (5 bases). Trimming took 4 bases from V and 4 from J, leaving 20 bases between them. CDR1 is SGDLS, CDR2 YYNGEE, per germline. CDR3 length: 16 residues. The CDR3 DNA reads TGTGCCAGCAGCCCTACTGAGGATGGGGCCTTCTATGGCTACACCTTC. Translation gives CASSPTEDGAFYGYTF.

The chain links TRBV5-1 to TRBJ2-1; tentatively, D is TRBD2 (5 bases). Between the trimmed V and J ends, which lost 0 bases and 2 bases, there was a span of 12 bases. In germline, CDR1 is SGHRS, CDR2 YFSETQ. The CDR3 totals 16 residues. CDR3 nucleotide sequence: TGCGCCAGCAGCTTGGGCAGCGGAGGCCCCTACAATGAGCAGTTCTTC. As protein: CASSLGSGGPYNEQFF.

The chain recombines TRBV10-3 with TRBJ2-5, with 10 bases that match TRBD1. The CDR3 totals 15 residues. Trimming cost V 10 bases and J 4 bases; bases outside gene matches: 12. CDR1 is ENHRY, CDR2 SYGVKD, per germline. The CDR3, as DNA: TGTGCCACCATTTTCAGACAGGGGGCCGGAGAGACCCAGTACTTC. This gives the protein CATIFRQGAGETQYF.

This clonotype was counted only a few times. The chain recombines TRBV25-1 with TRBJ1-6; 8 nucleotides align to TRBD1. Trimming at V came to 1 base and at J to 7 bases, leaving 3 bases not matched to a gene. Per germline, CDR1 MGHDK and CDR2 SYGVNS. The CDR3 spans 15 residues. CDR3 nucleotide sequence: TGTGCCAGCAGTGAATGGACAGGGCGGAATTCACCCCTCCACTTT. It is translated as CASSEWTGRNSPLHF.